Given below is one T cell receptor (beta chain) in context. What it recognizes is unknown. Repertoires were generated with immunoSEQ multiplex PCR, while TCRdb's copy carries only in-frame clones and drops some. The table has roughly 30,000 clones, around 90% seen once. This entry is derived from a study of T cells in localized non-small cell lung cancer. CDR3 length: 16 amino acids. V shed 2 bases and J 2 bases; nucleotides not matched to a gene: 7. Per germline, CDR1 MGHRA and CDR2 YSYEKL. Whole-study findings and limits: Because researchers sequenced only one region of the tumor, heterogeneity is still possible. The highest T cell clonality was in uninvolved adjacent lung, above tumor.

The J gene is TRBJ2-7, the V gene TRBV4-1; 9 bases line up with TRBD1. The receptor was derived from a woman aged 18-55 years with stage I lung adenocarcinoma. The sequencing used peripheral blood, collected before any cancer treatment. CDR3 in amino acids: CASSQIGQGTPYEQYF. Here the CDR3 DNA reads TGCGCCAGCAGCCAAATAGGACAGGGGACCCCCTACGAGCAGTACTTC.